This TCR beta chain stems from a study of cytomegalovirus exposure and HLA in healthy donors. Study-level results: In vitro experiments confirmed that three CMV-associated chains were specific for CMV antigens.

Germline values: CDR1 MNHNS, CDR2 SASEGT. The CDR3 loop spans 13 amino acids. V dropped 1 base and J dropped 9 bases, with 10 bases sitting between them. 13 Jbeta primers and 60 Vbeta primers were used for the PCR. The data were produced by immunoSEQ multiplex PCR, yet TCRdb's version contains in-frame clones alone and is incomplete. The sample shows a few hundred thousand clones, 92% of them seen only once. Healthy bone marrow donors made up the cohort. Concerning this clone: No antigen is known for it.

The sequence came from a girl aged 2-10 years in good health and CMV-seronegative. This chain uses TRBV6-1 with TRBJ1-5; D is undetermined. Specimen: PBMCs. The CDR3 region is CASSEVAGWPQHF. Written as DNA, the CDR3 is TGTGCCAGCAGTGAAGTCGCGGGTTGGCCCCAGCATTTT.